This record covers a single T cell receptor beta chain. Its antigen is not identified. This specimen belongs to a study of Tregs in tolerant kidney transplant recipients. Study-wide results and limits: Few patients were studied, so findings need validation in larger groups. Activated donor B cell expansion appeared to reveal the most relevant donor-specific TCRbeta repertoire.

Unstimulated regulatory T cells (CD4+CD25+CD127-), CD4+CD25- non-regulatory cells, CD4 and CD8 cells were FACS-sorted from thawed PBMCs. Germline V gives CDR1 SGHNT, CDR2 YENEEA. Trimming took off 0 bases at V and 8 bases at J, with 14 bases between the two ends. The CDR3 contains 15 residues. Sequencing was performed with immunoSEQ multiplex PCR; in TCRdb, only in-frame clones are kept and a portion is missing. The sample includes hundreds of thousands of clones, about four fifths seen only once; the top ten take 0.5% to 0.65%. This receptor was obtained from a human donor in good health. The chain couples TRBV11-3 to TRBJ1-5, with D possibly matching TRBD1 (5 bases). The sample consisted of CD4+ T cells from blood. CDR3 coding DNA: TGTGCCAGCAGCTTAGATCTTGCAGGGTTGGAGCCCCAGCATTTT. Its protein product is CASSLDLAGLEPQHF.